The T cell receptor (beta chain) described here comes from a study of glioma-infiltrating T cells after dendritic cell vaccination (dated by TCRdb to the mid-2010s). Some background on the complete study: The cohort comprised around 15 glioblastoma patients from Phase I and II dendritic cell vaccination trials, 9 newly diagnosed and 6 with recurrent disease. Autologous tumor lysate-pulsed dendritic cell vaccination was administered to the patients between 2003 and 2012. The vaccine was prepared from monocyte-derived dendritic cells that were cultured for roughly 7 days with IL-4 and GM-CSF and then pulsed overnight with autologous tumor lysate. Each patient was given three intradermal dendritic cell vaccine injections, spaced two weeks apart, in the arm below the axilla. In glioblastoma patients vaccinated with dendritic cells, deep sequencing of TCR beta CDR3 regions served to measure the amount of tumor-infiltrating lymphocytes and to compare repertoires between tumor and blood. TCR sequencing metrics, including TIL content and tumor-blood repertoire overlap, were correlated with survival after dendritic cell vaccination. Results and caveats for the whole study, not just this receptor: The three-group TCR overlap response model was characterized as speculative, and prospective validation of the model was stated to be required. The cohort was small and heterogeneous, only a few patients had full blood and tumor sets, and even fewer had initial-recurrent tumor pairs. No direct relationship between TCR clonality and survival was found, suggesting a diverse polyclonal response may matter. After dendritic cell vaccination, a higher estimated pretreatment TIL content predicted longer time to progression and longer overall survival.

The CDR3 has 17 amino acids, counting the end cysteine and phenylalanine. Kept here is only the CDR3 DNA, which spans 51 bases and is read in frame from base 1. Compared with germline, V lacks 1 base and J lacks 4 bases; bases without a gene match: 7. Based on the germline V gene, the CDR1 and CDR2 sequences are SGHAT and FQNNGV. Patients were selected for having adequate residual fresh-frozen tumor tissue and more than two years of available survival data. Molecular status otherwise varied across the glioblastoma patients, but none of them carried an isocitrate dehydrogenase mutation. PBMC collection took place before vaccination, two weeks after the third vaccination, and at tumor progression if progression occurred. Genomic DNA was extracted with the Qiagen DNeasy Blood extraction Kit. Remarks on this clone: Its antigen remains undetermined. Per-base quality was not reported, and no clone a single base away is much larger than it.

The immunoSEQ assay amplified TCRB CDR3 regions from roughly 2 micrograms of genomic DNA, or from all available DNA when less than that amount was available. For multiplex PCR, 60 forward primers for TCR V beta segments and 13 reverse primers for J beta segments were used. Synthetic control templates were spiked into each sample at limiting dilution to estimate reads per starting template. The Illumina HiSeq System generated 87 bp sequencing reads. Regarding the original processing steps: To remove PCR and sequencing errors, closely related sequences were merged with a nearest neighbor algorithm. TCR overlap was defined as the percentage of unique tumor TCR beta sequences that were also found in the peripheral blood of the same patient. The table comes from immuneACCESS by way of TCRdb, which keeps in-frame sequences with V and J called. Part of the clones is missing from these tables; in studies checked, under half for an unresolved V gene and the rest for unknown reasons. The V and J calls and clone size were taken over from that table, and D and trimming were inferred from the DNA. Here the sample has some 30,000 clones; 85% to 95% occur a single time. Jointly, the top ten make up roughly 2% of the sample.

Source: blood, taken before dendritic cell vaccination. The chain uses TRBV11-2 and TRBJ2-5, with 12 middle bases fitting TRBD2. This receptor was taken from a human donor with glioblastoma. The nucleotide sequence reads TGTGCCAGCAGCTTAGGGACTAGCGGGGTTTCGGGAGAGACCCAGTACTTC. Its protein is CASSLGTSGVSGETQYF.